These T cell receptor beta chains were read from a single sample in a study of blood T cell repertoires in COVID-19. Profiled with immunoSEQ multiplex PCR; TCRdb holds only in-frame clones, not every one. This table has 300,000 to 400,000 clones, approximately 87% appearing once. Sequenced input: peripheral blood. The receptor source for this set is a woman between 45 and 60 years old with COVID-19, enrolled during active disease. The conserved cysteine and the conserved F or W are not part of the CDR3 here. Fields, in order: J gene, CDR3 length, V gene, CDR3 protein.

>TRBJ1-1|14|TRBV4-1
ASSQPGTVLNTEAF
>TRBJ2-1|12|TRBV6-6
ASSPGQGRNEQF
>TRBJ2-2|14|TRBV19
ASSILNAGGPGELF
>TRBJ2-7|12|TRBV4-1
ASSQAPRAYEQY
>TRBJ1-5|11|TRBV2
ASSDGVGQPQH
>TRBJ2-3|14|TRBV7-9
ASSYGDRPSTDTQY
>TRBJ2-6|17|TRBV4-2
ASSQDQASGSSGANVLT
>TRBJ1-1|12|TRBV5-1
ASSLSGTGTEAF
>TRBJ1-2|12|TRBV2
ASYSQGNRGGYT
>TRBJ1-6|12|TRBV10-3
AISKTGDNSPLH
>TRBJ2-7|13|TRBV7-6
ASSLAAGGVGEQY
>TRBJ2-1|15|TRBV4-2
ASSQSGTSGGRYEQF
>TRBJ2-7|13|TRBV7-6
ASSLDSPATYEQY
>TRBJ1-2|12|TRBV5-6
ASSSVYRGEGYT
>TRBJ2-1|15|TRBV4-1
ASSQVAPGTSYNEQF
>TRBJ2-1|11|TRBV5-1
ASSFDREMEQF
>TRBJ1-3|14|TRBV7-8
ASSLGYRGLGNTIY
>TRBJ1-2|12|TRBV5-1
ASGAGGIYYGYT
>TRBJ1-3|12|TRBV2
ASSEESSGNTIY
>TRBJ1-2|12|TRBV18
ASSDRFEGYGYT
>TRBJ1-5|13|TRBV27
ASSQGQTYNQPQH
>TRBJ2-7|11|TRBV7-3
ASSFGGAYEQY
>TRBJ1-2|10|TRBV30
AFGEGHYGYT
>TRBJ1-1|13|TRBV7-9
ASSLVGRGHTEAF
>TRBJ1-1|11|TRBV18
ASSPPDTTEAF